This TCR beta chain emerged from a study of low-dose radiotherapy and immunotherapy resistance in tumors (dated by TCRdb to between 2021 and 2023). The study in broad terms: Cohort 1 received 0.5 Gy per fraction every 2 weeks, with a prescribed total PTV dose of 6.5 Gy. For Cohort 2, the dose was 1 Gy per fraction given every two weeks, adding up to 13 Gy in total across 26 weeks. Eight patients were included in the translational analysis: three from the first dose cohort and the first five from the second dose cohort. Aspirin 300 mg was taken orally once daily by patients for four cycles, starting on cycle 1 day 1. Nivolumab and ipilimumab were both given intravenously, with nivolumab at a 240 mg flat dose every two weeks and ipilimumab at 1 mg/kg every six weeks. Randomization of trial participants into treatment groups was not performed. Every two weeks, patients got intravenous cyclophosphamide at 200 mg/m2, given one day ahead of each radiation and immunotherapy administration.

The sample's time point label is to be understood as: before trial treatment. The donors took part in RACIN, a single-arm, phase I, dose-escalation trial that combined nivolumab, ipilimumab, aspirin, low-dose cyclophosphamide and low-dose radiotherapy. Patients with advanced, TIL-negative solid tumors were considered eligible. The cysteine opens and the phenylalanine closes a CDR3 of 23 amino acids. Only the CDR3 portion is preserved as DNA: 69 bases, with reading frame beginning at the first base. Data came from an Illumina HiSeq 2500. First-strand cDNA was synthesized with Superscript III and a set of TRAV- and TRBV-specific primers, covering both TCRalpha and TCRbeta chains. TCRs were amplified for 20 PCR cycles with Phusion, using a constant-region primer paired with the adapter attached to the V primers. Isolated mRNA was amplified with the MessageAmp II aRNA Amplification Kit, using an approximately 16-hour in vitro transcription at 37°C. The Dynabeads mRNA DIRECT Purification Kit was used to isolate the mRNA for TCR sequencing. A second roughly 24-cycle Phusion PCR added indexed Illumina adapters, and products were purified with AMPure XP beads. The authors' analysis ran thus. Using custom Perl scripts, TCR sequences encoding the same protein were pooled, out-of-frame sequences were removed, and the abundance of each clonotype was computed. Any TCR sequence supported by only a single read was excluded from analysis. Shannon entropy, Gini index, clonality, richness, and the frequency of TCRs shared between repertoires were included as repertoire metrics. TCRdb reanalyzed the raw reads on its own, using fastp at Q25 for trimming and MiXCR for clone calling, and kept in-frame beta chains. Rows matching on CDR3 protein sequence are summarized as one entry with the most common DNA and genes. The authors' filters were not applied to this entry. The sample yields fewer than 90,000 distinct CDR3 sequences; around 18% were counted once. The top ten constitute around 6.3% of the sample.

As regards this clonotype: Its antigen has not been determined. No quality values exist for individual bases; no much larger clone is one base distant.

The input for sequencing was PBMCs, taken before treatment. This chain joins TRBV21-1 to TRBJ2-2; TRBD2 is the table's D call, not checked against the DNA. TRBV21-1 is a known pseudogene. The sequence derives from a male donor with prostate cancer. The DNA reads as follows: TGTGCCAGCAGCAAAAATAAATTCCGACTAGCGGGAGACGGGGTTTCGAACACCGGGGAGCTGTTTTTT. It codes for CASSKNKFRLAGDGVSNTGELFF.